Listed here are 22 T cell receptor beta chains from one sample, sequenced in a study of blood T cell repertoires in COVID-19. Sequencing was performed with immunoSEQ multiplex PCR; in TCRdb, only in-frame clones are kept and a portion is missing. The sample lists 250,000 or so clones, about 73% occurring once. What was sequenced was peripheral blood. These TCRs come from a woman of 80 years or more with acute or convalescent COVID-19.

The table lists this clone with a count of one. The rearrangement uses TRBV12-3 or TRBV12-4 and TRBJ1-3, with a weak D call TRBD1 (6 bases). CDR3 length equals 13 residues. Between the trimmed V and J ends, which lost 6 bases and 4 bases, there was a span of 10 bases. CDR3 DNA sequence: TGTGCCAGCAGCAGGGGACGGGGAAACACCATATATTTT. The encoded protein is CASSRGRGNTIYF.

This sequence joins TRBV19 and TRBJ1-1; D is undetermined. This CDR3 is built from 13 residues. Germline assignment: CDR1 LNHDA and CDR2 SQIVND (reference sequence). The V gene lost 6 bases and the J gene lost 0 bases, with 8 bases spanning the gap. The CDR3 DNA reads TGTGCCAGTAGCCAGACACTGAACACTGAAGCTTTCTTT. Translated, it gives CASSQTLNTEAFF.

The chain links TRBV6-5 to TRBJ2-2, with 7 positions matching TRBD1. The CDR3 consists of 15 residues. J lost 0 bases, V lost 6 bases, and 4 bases had no gene match. Per germline, CDR1 MNHEY and CDR2 SVGAGI. CDR3 loop: CASRGQTPNTGELFF. Written as DNA, the CDR3 is TGTGCCAGCAGGGGACAGACTCCGAACACCGGGGAGCTGTTTTTT.

For the CDR3, the DNA is TGTGCCATCAGGCCCGGCGGGGTAGACACCGGGGAGCTGTTTTTT. Translating it yields CAIRPGGVDTGELFF. V gene TRBV10-3 combines with J gene TRBJ2-2; weak D call: TRBD2 (6 bases). This CDR3 has 15 residues. CDR1 and CDR2 (germline): ENHRY, SYGVKD. Trimming left V 6 bases short and J 3 bases short, with 14 bases between.

This clone was seen a handful of times. The gene calls are TRBV12-5 and TRBJ1-2, with D possibly being TRBD1 (6 bases). The CDR3 totals 13 residues. Germline V gives CDR1 LGHNT, CDR2 FRNRAP. Trimming shortened V by 5 bases and J by 7 bases, and 14 bases separated the two germline ends. CDR3 in DNA: TGTGCTAGTGGTCGCCCCGGGGGGGCTGGCTACACCTTC. This codes for CASGRPGGAGYTF.

This chain joins TRBV11-1 and TRBJ2-3, with TRBD1 matching 8 bases. The V segment lost 6 bases and the J segment 8 bases; nucleotides outside the gene matches: 13. This CDR3 contains 15 residues. CDR1 is SGHAT and CDR2 is FQDESV in the germline V gene (reference sequence). CDR3 nucleotides: TGTGCCAGCAGTCCGACAGGCAGGGGGCTAGGTACGCAGTATTTT. Amino acids: CASSPTGRGLGTQYF.

This clone has just one count. The chain uses TRBV7-9 and TRBJ2-3; 12 bases map to TRBD2. Looked up from germline, CDR1 is SEHNR and CDR2 is FQNEAQ (reference sequence). The CDR3 has 17 amino acids. Losses at the gene ends were 6 bases for V and 8 bases for J; bases not matched to a gene: 15. CDR3 sequence: CASSPTEALAGGVTQYF. DNA of the CDR3: TGTGCCAGCAGTCCCACGGAGGCACTAGCGGGGGGTGTTACGCAGTATTTT.

The chain couples TRBV4-2 to TRBJ2-3; D is perhaps TRBD2 (6 bases). The V end was cut by 4 bases, the J end by 2 bases, with 13 bases between. The CDR3 is 15 residues long. Germline V gene data show CDR1 as LGHNA and CDR2 as YNFKEQ. The CDR3 sequence: CASSPAASATDTQYF. The CDR3 coding sequence is TGTGCCAGCAGCCCCGCCGCTAGCGCCACAGATACGCAGTATTTT.

This clone was seen a handful of times. Different DNA sequences within this sample yield the same CDR3. J is TRBJ2-3 and V is TRBV2; the D is unclear. The ends were cut back, 4 bases at V and 1 base at J, with 6 bases in the middle. Germline V gene data show CDR1 as SNHLY and CDR2 as FYNNEI. The CDR3 totals 13 residues. This CDR3 is CASSGQGTDTQYF. The CDR3 coding sequence is TGTGCCAGCAGTGGCCAGGGCACAGATACGCAGTATTTT. Drawing the rest from reference TRBV2 and TRBJ2-3, the complete variable domain is EPEVTQTPSHQVTQMGQEVILRCVPISNHLYFYWYRQILGQKVEFLVSFYNNEISEKSEIFDDQFSVERPDGSNFTLKIRSTKLEDSAMYFCASSGQGTDTQYFGPGTRLTVL.

This clone is a singleton in its sample. The chain has TRBV29-1 and TRBJ1-2, with TRBD1 as a possible D gene (5 bases). The V and J ends lost 7 bases and 4 bases respectively, with 13 bases between them. CDR1 is SQVTM and CDR2 is ANQGSEA in the germline V gene. The CDR3 has 12 amino acids. As DNA, the CDR3 is TGCAGCGGTGTAGGGGTATCCTATGGCTACACCTTC. This sequence encodes CSGVGVSYGYTF.

The chain employs TRBV5-6 and TRBJ2-2, with TRBD2 as a possible D gene (5 bases). The length of the CDR3 is 15 residues. The germline V gene has CDR1 SGHDT and CDR2 YYEEEE. V lost 2 bases to trimming and J lost 4 bases, with 12 bases between them. CDR3 sequence: CASSLRGTGTGELFF. The CDR3, as DNA: TGTGCCAGCAGCTTACGGGGTACGGGCACCGGGGAGCTGTTTTTT.

The chain carries TRBV18 and TRBJ2-7; a possible D gene is TRBD1 (5 bases). Deletions cut 1 base from V and 2 bases from J, with 9 bases between. This CDR3 is built from 14 residues. Germline CDR1 is KGHSH and CDR2 is LQKENI. CDR3 sequence (DNA): TGTGCCAGCTCACCACAGGACACGACCTACGAGCAGTACTTC. Translated: CASSPQDTTYEQYF.

This chain links TRBV4-1 with TRBJ1-6; D remains unclear. The germline V and J ends were trimmed by 0 bases and 6 bases, with 9 bases remaining between them. Germline CDR1 and CDR2: MGHRA and YSYEKL. The CDR3 is 15 amino acids. The CDR3, as DNA: TGCGCCAGCAGCCAAGATACGACAACTAATTCACCCCTCCACTTT. Translation: CASSQDTTTNSPLHF.

The CDR3 protein is CASSLAGEGGEQYF. In DNA form, the CDR3 reads TGCGCCAGCAGCTTAGCGGGAGAGGGAGGCGAGCAGTACTTC. The gene calls are TRBV5-1 and TRBJ2-7, with TRBD2 matching 8 bases. The V gene end was trimmed by 2 bases and the J gene end by 6 bases; junction bases not matched to a gene: 7. Germline V gene data show CDR1 as SGHRS and CDR2 as YFSETQ. The CDR3 totals 14 residues. The full variable domain, rest sourced from reference TRBV5-1 and TRBJ2-7, is KAGVTQTPRYLIKTRGQQVTLSCSPISGHRSVSWYQQTPGQGLQFLFEYFSETQRNKGNFPGRFSGRQFSNSRSEMNVSTLELGDSALYLCASSLAGEGGEQYFGPGTRLTVT.

The chain has TRBV30 and TRBJ2-5; maybe TRBD2 (5 bases). V was trimmed by 5 bases and J by 4 bases, leaving 14 bases between them. Germline lookup yields CDR1 GTSNPN and CDR2 SVGIG (reference sequence). This CDR3 comprises 13 residues. CDR3 in DNA: TGTGCCTGGGCCAGCGGAAACGGAGAGACCCAGTACTTC. Its translation is CAWASGNGETQYF.

As for this clone: This CDR3 is also generated by other DNA sequences in the sample. The chain couples TRBV5-1 to TRBJ2-7; D remains ambiguous. Trimming stripped 0 bases from V and 0 bases from J, with 10 bases between. CDR1 and CDR2 (germline): SGHRS, YFSETQ. The CDR3 length is 15 residues. CDR3 in amino acids: CASSLEAGFSYEQYF. CDR3 DNA sequence: TGCGCCAGCAGCTTGGAGGCAGGATTCTCCTACGAGCAGTACTTC.

The V and J genes are TRBV19 and TRBJ1-2; D gene unclear. The CDR3 loop spans 13 amino acids. Germline CDR1 reads LNHDA; CDR2 reads SQIVND (reference sequence). Between the trimmed V and J ends, which lost 6 bases and 8 bases, there was a span of 16 bases. CDR3 protein: CASRAREYRGYTF. CDR3 DNA sequence: TGTGCCAGTAGAGCCCGGGAGTACCGAGGCTACACCTTC.

The gene calls are TRBV6-1 and TRBJ2-7; D might be TRBD1 (5 bases). CDR3 length: 13 residues. V lost 1 base to trimming and J lost 12 bases, with 16 bases between them. Germline V gene lookup returns CDR1 MNHNS and CDR2 SASEGT. CDR3 sequence (DNA): TGTGCCAGCAGTGAAGAGGGGAAGCGCGGTCCGTACTTC. This encodes CASSEEGKRGPYF.

The chain employs TRBV3-1 (or the pseudogene TRBV3-2) and TRBJ1-1; 10 nucleotides align to TRBD1. Losses at the gene ends were 4 bases for V and 1 base for J; bases not matched to a gene: 6. The CDR3 loop spans 16 amino acids. CDR1 LGHDT and CDR2 YNNKEL come from the germline V gene (reference sequence). This CDR3 is CASSRRTGGKNTEAFF. Written as DNA, the CDR3 is TGTGCCAGCAGCCGACGGACAGGGGGGAAGAACACTGAAGCTTTCTTT.

The chain links TRBV20-1 to TRBJ2-1, with D perhaps TRBD1 (6 bases). The V end lost 3 bases, the J end lost 10 bases, and 13 bases lay between the germline ends. The V gene's germline CDR1 is DFQATT and CDR2 SNEGSKA (reference sequence). The CDR3 has 12 residues. CDR3 region: CSASFQQGEQFF. The DNA of the CDR3 is TGCAGTGCTAGTTTCCAACAGGGCGAGCAGTTCTTC.

The chain employs TRBV6-5 and TRBJ2-7; 7 bases match TRBD1. Trimming at V came to 2 bases and at J to 2 bases, leaving 3 bases not matched to a gene. Germline V CDR1 and CDR2: MNHEY, SVGAGI. The CDR3 runs 14 residues. The CDR3: CASSYQTGPYEQYF. The CDR3 coding sequence is TGTGCCAGCAGTTACCAGACAGGGCCCTACGAGCAGTACTTC.

This CDR3 is CATSREGIRGGGDTQYF. CDR3 in DNA: TGTGCCACCAGCAGAGAAGGTATCCGCGGGGGAGGCGATACGCAGTATTTT. J is TRBJ2-3 and V is TRBV15; TRBD2 matches 7 bases. V dropped 0 bases and J dropped 6; count of bases not matched to a gene: 12. The CDR3 has 17 residues. The germline V gene encodes CDR1 LNHNV and CDR2 YYDKDF (reference sequence).